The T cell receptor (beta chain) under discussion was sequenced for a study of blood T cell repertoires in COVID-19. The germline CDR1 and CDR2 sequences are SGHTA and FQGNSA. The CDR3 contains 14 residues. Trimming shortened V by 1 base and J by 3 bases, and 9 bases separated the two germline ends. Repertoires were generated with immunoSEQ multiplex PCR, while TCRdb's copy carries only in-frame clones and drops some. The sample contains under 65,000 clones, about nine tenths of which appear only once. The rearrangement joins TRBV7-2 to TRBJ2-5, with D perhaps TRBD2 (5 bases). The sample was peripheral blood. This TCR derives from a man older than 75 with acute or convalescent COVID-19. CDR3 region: CASSLGPGKETQYF. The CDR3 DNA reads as TGTGCCAGCAGCTTAGGGCCGGGGAAAGAGACCCAGTACTTC. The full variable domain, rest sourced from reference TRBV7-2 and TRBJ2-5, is GAGVSQSPSNKVTEKGKDVELRCDPISGHTALYWYRQSLGQGLEFLIYFQGNSAPDKSGLPSDRFSAERTGGSVSTLTIQRTQQEDSAVYLCASSLGPGKETQYFGPGTRLLVL.